These 4 T cell receptor beta chains originate from one sample sequenced in a study of T cell repertoires in cytomegalovirus infection. TCRdb independently ran MiXCR on the reads; one entry per CDR3 protein. The data contain roughly 720,000 distinct CDR3 sequences, 35% to 45% of them seen just once; the ten biggest clones take up under 3%. Input material: PBMCs. All receptors derive from a human donor in good health (CMV status not recorded). Some clones in this sample may be carry-over from other donors' samples.

This sequence joins TRBV7-2 and TRBJ2-4; 9 nucleotides line up with TRBD2. In germline, CDR1 is SGHTA, CDR2 FQGNSA. J lost 6 bases, V lost 0 bases, and 9 bases had no gene match. This CDR3 spans 17 amino acids. In DNA form, the CDR3 reads TGTGCCAGCAGCTTAGCGCGGAGCGGGGGGATTACAAACATTCAGTACTTC. It translates to CASSLARSGGITNIQYF.

This clonotype showed up many times. This chain connects TRBV7-2 to TRBJ2-7; unclear D gene. The CDR3 is 13 residues long. CDR1 is SGHTA and CDR2 is FQGNSA in the germline V gene. The V gene lost 3 bases and the J gene lost 3 bases, with 9 bases spanning the gap. The CDR3 here is CASSFIGIYEQYF. The CDR3 nucleotides read TGTGCCAGCAGCTTTATAGGAATCTACGAGCAGTACTTC.

CDR3: CASSLGPTFNQPQHF. CDR3 bases: TGTGCCAGCAGCCTGGGACCTACCTTCAATCAGCCCCAGCATTTT. This chain connects TRBV12-3 or TRBV12-4 to TRBJ1-5, with TRBD1 as a possible D gene (5 bases). With 6 bases removed from V and 3 bases from J, the gap between germline ends came to 15 bases. The CDR3 spans 15 residues.

This clonotype appeared a few times. This rearrangement joins TRBV27 to TRBJ2-7; no firm D call. V lost 6 bases and J 7 bases, leaving 19 bases between the germline ends. The CDR3 loop spans 14 amino acids. Germline loops: CDR1 MNHEY, CDR2 SMNVEV (reference sequence). The CDR3 here is CASRSPGRAGEQYF. Here the CDR3 DNA reads TGTGCCAGCAGGTCCCCTGGCCGGGCCGGAGAGCAGTACTTC.